The source of this TCR beta chain is a study of tumor and adjacent non-tumor tissue in lung cancer. Study-level points and caveats: Tumor TCR diversity, when higher, was linked to shorter survival. Tumor repertoires had a smaller top 100 clone share than normal lung.

In regard to this clonotype: Antigen: not known. One end of the junction fails to match germline, which may point to a read error.

This CDR3 has 15 amino acids. Germline CDR1 and CDR2: MNHEY and SVGAGI. The template was RNA from unsorted bulk tissue. This non-tumor lung sample came from over 3 cm beyond the tumor edge. TCRbeta libraries were built with three rounds of nested PCR, modified from ARM-PCR. TCRdb analysed the multiplex PCR reads with MiXCR anew, one entry per CDR3 protein. The table includes 65,000 to 85,000 distinct CDR3 sequences, around 82% detected once. The chain employs TRBV6-5 and TRBJ2-1; 7 bases are a match to TRBD2. The source of this sequence is a man between 60 and 75 years old with non-small cell lung cancer. The sample consisted of distant non-tumor lung tissue. CDR3 amino acids: CASSYGSGASTEQSF. The CDR3 region has the DNA TGTGCCAGTAGTTATGGAAGCGGGGCTTCCACTGAGCAGTCCTTC.